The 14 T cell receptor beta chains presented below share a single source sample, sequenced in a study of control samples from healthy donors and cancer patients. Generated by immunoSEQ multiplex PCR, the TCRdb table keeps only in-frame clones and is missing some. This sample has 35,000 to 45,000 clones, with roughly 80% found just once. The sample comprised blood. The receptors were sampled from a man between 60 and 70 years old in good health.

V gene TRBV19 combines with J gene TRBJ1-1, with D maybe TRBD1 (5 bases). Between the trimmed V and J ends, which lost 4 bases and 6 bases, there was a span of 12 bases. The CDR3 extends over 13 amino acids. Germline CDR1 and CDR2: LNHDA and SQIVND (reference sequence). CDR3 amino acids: CASSTREVAEAFF. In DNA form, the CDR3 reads TGTGCCAGTAGTACCAGGGAGGTGGCTGAAGCTTTCTTT.

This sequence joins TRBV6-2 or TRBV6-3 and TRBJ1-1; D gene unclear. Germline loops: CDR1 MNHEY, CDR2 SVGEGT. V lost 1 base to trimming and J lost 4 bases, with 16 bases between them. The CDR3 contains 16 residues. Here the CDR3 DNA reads TGTGCCAGCAGTTACTTGGGTCGGAGGGCAAGCACTGAAGCTTTCTTT. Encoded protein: CASSYLGRRASTEAFF.

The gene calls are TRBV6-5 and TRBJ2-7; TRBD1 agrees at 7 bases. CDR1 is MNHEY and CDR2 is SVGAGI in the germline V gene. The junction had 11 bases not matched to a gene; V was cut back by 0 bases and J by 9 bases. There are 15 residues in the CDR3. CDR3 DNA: TGTGCCAGCAGTTACTCCCACAGGGGAAACGACGGGCAGTACTTC. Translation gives CASSYSHRGNDGQYF.

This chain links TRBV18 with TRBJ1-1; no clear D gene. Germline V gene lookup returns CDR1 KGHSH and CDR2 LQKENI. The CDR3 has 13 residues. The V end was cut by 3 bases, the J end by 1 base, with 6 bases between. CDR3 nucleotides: TGTGCCAGCTCACCTCTCGAGAACACTGAAGCTTTCTTT. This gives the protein CASSPLENTEAFF.

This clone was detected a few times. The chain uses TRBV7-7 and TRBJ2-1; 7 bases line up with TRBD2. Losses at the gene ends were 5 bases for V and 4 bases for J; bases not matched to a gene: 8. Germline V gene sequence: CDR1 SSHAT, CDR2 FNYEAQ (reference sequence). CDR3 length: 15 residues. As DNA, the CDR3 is TGTGCCAGCAGCCCAACCGGCGGGAGTTACAATGAGCAGTTCTTC. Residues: CASSPTGGSYNEQFF. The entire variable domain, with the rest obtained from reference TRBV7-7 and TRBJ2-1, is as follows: GAGVSQSPRYKVTKRGQDVTLRCDPISSHATLYWYQQALGQGPEFLTYFNYEAQPDKSGLPSDRFSAERPEGSISTLTIQRTEQRDSAMYRCASSPTGGSYNEQFFGPGTRLTVL.

CDR3 protein: CASSVTRTSGRGNEQFF. The CDR3, as DNA: TGTGCCAGCAGCGTGACTAGGACTAGCGGGAGGGGCAATGAGCAGTTCTTC. The V gene is TRBV9, the J gene TRBJ2-1; TRBD2 matches at 15 bases. Germline assignment: CDR1 SGDLS and CDR2 YYNGEE. Unmatched junction bases numbered 6, after V lost 2 bases and J lost 6 bases. This CDR3 spans 17 amino acids.

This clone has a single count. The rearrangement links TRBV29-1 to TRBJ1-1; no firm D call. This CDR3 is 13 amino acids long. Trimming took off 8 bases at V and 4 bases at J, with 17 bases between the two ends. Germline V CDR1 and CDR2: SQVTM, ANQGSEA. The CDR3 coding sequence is TGCAGCATCAGCTTTACAGTTGGCACTGAAGCTTTCTTT. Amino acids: CSISFTVGTEAFF. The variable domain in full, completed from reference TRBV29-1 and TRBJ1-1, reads SAVISQKPSRDICQRGTSLTIQCQVDSQVTMMFWYRQQPGQSLTLIATANQGSEATYESGFVIDKFPISRPNLTFSTLTVSNMSPEDSSIYLCSISFTVGTEAFFGQGTRLTVV.

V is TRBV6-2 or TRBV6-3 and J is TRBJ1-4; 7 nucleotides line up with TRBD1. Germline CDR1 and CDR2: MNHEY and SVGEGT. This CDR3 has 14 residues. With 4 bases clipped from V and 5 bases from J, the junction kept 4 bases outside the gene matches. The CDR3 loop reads CASSFTGENEKLFF. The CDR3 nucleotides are TGTGCCAGCAGTTTCACAGGGGAAAATGAAAAACTGTTTTTT.

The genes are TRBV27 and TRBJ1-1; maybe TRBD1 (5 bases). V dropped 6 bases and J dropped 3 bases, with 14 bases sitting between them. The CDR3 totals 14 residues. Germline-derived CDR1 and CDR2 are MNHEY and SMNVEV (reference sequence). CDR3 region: CASSRRGRHTEAFF. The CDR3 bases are TGTGCCAGCAGCCGTAGGGGTCGTCACACTGAAGCTTTCTTT.

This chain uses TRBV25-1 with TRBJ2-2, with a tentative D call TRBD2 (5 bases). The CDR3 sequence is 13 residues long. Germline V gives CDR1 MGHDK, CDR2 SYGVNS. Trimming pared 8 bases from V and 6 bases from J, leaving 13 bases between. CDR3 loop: CASAWAGAGELFF. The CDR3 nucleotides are TGTGCCAGCGCCTGGGCCGGGGCCGGGGAGCTGTTTTTT.

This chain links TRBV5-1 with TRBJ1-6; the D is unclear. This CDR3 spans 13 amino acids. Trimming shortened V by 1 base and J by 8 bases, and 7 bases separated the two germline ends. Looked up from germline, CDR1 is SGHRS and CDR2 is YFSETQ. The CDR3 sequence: CASSLFVDSPLHF. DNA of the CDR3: TGCGCCAGCAGCTTGTTCGTCGATTCACCCCTCCACTTT.

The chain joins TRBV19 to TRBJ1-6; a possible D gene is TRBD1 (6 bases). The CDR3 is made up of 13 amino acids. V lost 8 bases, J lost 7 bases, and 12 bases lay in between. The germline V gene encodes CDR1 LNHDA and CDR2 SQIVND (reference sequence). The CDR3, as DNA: TGTGCCAGTGCGGACAGATTCAATTCACCCCTCCACTTT. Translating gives CASADRFNSPLHF.

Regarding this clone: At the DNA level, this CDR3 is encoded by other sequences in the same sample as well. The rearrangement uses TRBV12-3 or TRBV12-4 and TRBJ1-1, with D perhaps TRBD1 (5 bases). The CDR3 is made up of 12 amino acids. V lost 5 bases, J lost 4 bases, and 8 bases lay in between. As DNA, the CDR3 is TGTGCCAGCAGTAGGAGGGGCACTGAAGCTTTCTTT. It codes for CASSRRGTEAFF.

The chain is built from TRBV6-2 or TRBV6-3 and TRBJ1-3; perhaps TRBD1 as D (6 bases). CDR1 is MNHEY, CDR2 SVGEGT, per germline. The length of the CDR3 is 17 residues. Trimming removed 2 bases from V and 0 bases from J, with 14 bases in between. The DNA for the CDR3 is TGTGCCAGCAGTTACGACGGGCAGGGGAGCTCTGGAAACACCATATATTTT. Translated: CASSYDGQGSSGNTIYF.